A single sample gave rise to the 18 T cell receptor beta chains below, sequenced in a study of cytomegalovirus exposure and HLA in healthy donors. The table came from immunoSEQ multiplex PCR; TCRdb's copy has only in-frame clones and leaves some out. The table shows about 200,000 clones, with about 84% occurring only once. Sequenced material: PBMCs. The source of these receptors is a woman in her late teens or twenties in good health and CMV-seronegative.

The J gene is TRBJ1-5, the V gene TRBV28; 8 positions match TRBD1. Trimming removed 6 bases from V and 4 bases from J; junction bases left unmatched: 14. Germline V gene lookup returns CDR1 MDHEN and CDR2 SYDVKM. This CDR3 has 17 residues. The CDR3 DNA reads TGTGCCAGCAGGTTAACTACGACAGGGGTTCCGAATCAGCCCCAGCATTTT. Its translation: CASRLTTTGVPNQPQHF.

The chain uses TRBV7-9 and TRBJ2-5; 9 bases line up with TRBD2. The length of the CDR3 is 15 residues. J gave up 5 bases and V 2 bases, and 6 bases lay outside the gene matches. The V gene's germline CDR1 is SEHNR and CDR2 FQNEAQ (reference sequence). CDR3 amino acids: CASSLILRGGETQYF. In DNA form, the CDR3 reads TGTGCCAGCAGCTTAATCCTGCGGGGGGGTGAGACCCAGTACTTC.

The genes are TRBV30 and TRBJ2-1, with 9 bases fitting TRBD2. After removal of 1 base from V and 4 bases from J, the junction contained 5 bases not matched to a gene. Germline CDR1 reads GTSNPN; CDR2 reads SVGIG (reference sequence). CDR3 length: 15 residues. Here the CDR3 reads CAWSAGLAFYNEQFF. CDR3 nucleotides: TGTGCCTGGAGTGCGGGACTAGCCTTTTACAATGAGCAGTTCTTC.

The gene calls are TRBV2 and TRBJ1-1, with 8 bases aligning to TRBD1. Germline loops: CDR1 SNHLY, CDR2 FYNNEI. Losses at the gene ends were 2 bases for V and 3 bases for J; bases not matched to a gene: 5. The CDR3 contains 15 residues. This CDR3 is CASSERTGRDTEAFF. Here the CDR3 DNA reads TGTGCCAGCAGTGAAAGGACAGGGAGGGACACTGAAGCTTTCTTT.

CDR3 coding DNA: TGTGCCAGCAGTGAAGCCTCCAGGAATCAGCCCCAGCATTTT. It yields the protein CASSEASRNQPQHF. This sequence joins TRBV6-1 and TRBJ1-5; D unclear. The CDR3 contains 14 residues. The V end was cut by 0 bases, the J end by 4 bases, with 7 bases between. Germline V gives CDR1 MNHNS, CDR2 SASEGT.

The chain couples TRBV5-1 to TRBJ1-1, with D possibly being TRBD1 (6 bases). The CDR3 length is 13 residues. The germline gives CDR1 SGHRS, CDR2 YFSETQ. V shed 5 bases and J shed 4 bases, with 12 bases lying between them. As DNA, the CDR3 is TGCGCCAGCAGGCCGGCAGGGGTCACTGAAGCTTTCTTT. Encoded protein: CASRPAGVTEAFF.

The gene calls are TRBV10-3 and TRBJ2-7; TRBD2 agrees at 8 bases. CDR1 and CDR2 from the germline V gene are ENHRY and SYGVKD. Trimming took 2 bases from V and 5 from J; bases not matched to a gene: 8. The CDR3 extends over 15 amino acids. CDR3: CAISERLAGRHEQYF. As DNA, the CDR3 is TGTGCCATCAGTGAGAGGCTAGCGGGCCGCCACGAGCAGTACTTC.

V gene TRBV7-2 combines with J gene TRBJ1-2, with TRBD1 identical over 7 bases. The CDR3 totals 15 residues. Unmatched junction bases numbered 8, after V lost 5 bases and J lost 2 bases. Germline CDR1 SGHTA, CDR2 FQGNSA. The CDR3 is CASSEGTERNYGYTF. Written as DNA, the CDR3 is TGTGCCAGCAGCGAGGGGACAGAACGCAACTATGGCTACACCTTC.

The chain carries TRBV6-4 and TRBJ1-2, with 9 bases lining up with TRBD1. The CDR3 is 15 residues long. Germline CDR1 and CDR2: MRHNA and SNTAGT. Germline trimming cut 6 bases from V and 8 bases from J; bases unmatched to any gene: 13. CDR3 sequence reads: CASSAGQGRASGYTF. The CDR3 region has the DNA TGTGCCAGCAGCGCGGGACAGGGAAGGGCTTCGGGCTACACCTTC.

This chain uses TRBV5-1 with TRBJ2-3; 7 bases line up with TRBD2. Looked up from germline, CDR1 is SGHRS and CDR2 is YFSETQ. V was pared by 4 bases and J by 1 base, with 12 bases of the junction left unmatched. CDR3 length: 17 amino acids. The CDR3 region has the DNA TGCGCCAGCAGCCGACTAGGGACTACTCAAGGCACAGATACGCAGTATTTT. Translating it yields CASSRLGTTQGTDTQYF.

This clone was counted a few times. V usage is TRBV7-7 and J usage is TRBJ2-5; no reliable D call. Germline V CDR1 and CDR2: SSHAT, FNYEAQ (reference sequence). Deletions cut 1 base from V and 4 bases from J, with 7 bases between. The CDR3 totals 13 residues. CDR3 residues: CASSLGPVETQYF. The CDR3, as DNA: TGTGCCAGCAGCTTAGGCCCGGTAGAGACCCAGTACTTC.

The chain is built from TRBV28 and TRBJ2-7; D ambiguous. The V gene lost 4 bases and the J gene lost 3 bases, with 4 bases spanning the gap. Germline CDR1 is MDHEN and CDR2 is SYDVKM. This CDR3 contains 11 residues. CDR3 residues: CASSSDYEQYF. The CDR3 DNA reads as TGTGCCAGCAGTTCAGACTACGAGCAGTACTTC.

The V call is TRBV15, the J call TRBJ2-1, with TRBD1 as a possible D gene (5 bases). The germline V and J ends were trimmed by 0 bases and 8 bases, with 11 bases remaining between them. This CDR3 has 14 residues. Per the germline V gene, CDR1 is LNHNV and CDR2 is YYDKDF (reference sequence). CDR3 region: CATSRDLEGDEQFF. In DNA, the CDR3 is TGTGCCACCAGCAGAGATCTGGAAGGGGATGAGCAGTTCTTC.

The chain is built from TRBV5-4 and TRBJ1-2; weak D call: TRBD1 (6 bases). The CDR3 sequence is 14 residues long. Trimming removed 2 bases at V and 4 bases at J, with 12 bases between. From germline, CDR1 is SGHNT and CDR2 YYREEE (reference sequence). Here the CDR3 reads CASSFRDMTYGYTF. The CDR3 nucleotides read TGTGCCAGCAGCTTCCGGGACATGACCTATGGCTACACCTTC.

The table lists this clone with a count of one. The gene calls are TRBV28 and TRBJ1-2, with 7 bases aligning to TRBD1. Germline CDR1 reads MDHEN; CDR2 reads SYDVKM. The CDR3 loop spans 13 amino acids. The V and J ends lost 5 bases and 5 bases, in that order; junction bases with no gene match: 5. The CDR3 coding sequence is TGTGCCAGCAGTCGGACAGGATCTTATGGCTACACCTTC. It translates to CASSRTGSYGYTF.

The chain recombines TRBV6-5 with TRBJ1-2, with 8 bases aligning to TRBD1. The CDR3 has 13 residues. CDR1 and CDR2 from the germline V gene are MNHEY and SVGAGI. V lost 6 bases and J lost 6; bases outside the gene matches: 6. The CDR3 loop reads CASRQDRVHGYTF. As DNA, the CDR3 is TGTGCCAGCAGACAGGACAGGGTGCATGGCTACACCTTC.

The genes are TRBV7-6 and TRBJ2-5, with 10 bases matching TRBD2. Germline trimming cut 6 bases from V and 5 bases from J; bases unmatched to any gene: 6. Germline CDR1 SGHVS, CDR2 FNYEAQ. CDR3 length: 14 amino acids. CDR3: CASRSGRGSETQYF. The CDR3 DNA reads as TGTGCCAGCAGGAGCGGGAGGGGGAGTGAGACCCAGTACTTC.

This clone was counted once. The V call is TRBV5-1, the J call TRBJ1-4; no clear D. The CDR3 consists of 12 residues. V lost 3 bases and J lost 8, with 8 bases in between. CDR1 is SGHRS, CDR2 YFSETQ, per germline. The CDR3 sequence: CASSWEGEKLFF. The CDR3 DNA sequence: TGCGCCAGCAGCTGGGAGGGCGAAAAACTGTTTTTT.